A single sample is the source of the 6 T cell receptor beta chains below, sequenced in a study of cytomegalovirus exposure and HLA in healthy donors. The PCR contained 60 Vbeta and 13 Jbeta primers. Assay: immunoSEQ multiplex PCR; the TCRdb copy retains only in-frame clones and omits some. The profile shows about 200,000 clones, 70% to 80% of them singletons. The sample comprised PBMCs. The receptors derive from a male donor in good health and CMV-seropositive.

This CDR3 reads CASSPGGPDEQYF. The CDR3 DNA reads TGTGCCAGCAGCCCCGGGGGGCCCGACGAGCAGTACTTC. The chain uses TRBV7-9 and TRBJ2-7, with D maybe TRBD2 (7 bases). Germline-derived CDR1 and CDR2 are SEHNR and FQNEAQ (reference sequence). The CDR3 sequence is 13 residues long. Deletions cut 5 bases from V and 5 bases from J, with 13 bases between.

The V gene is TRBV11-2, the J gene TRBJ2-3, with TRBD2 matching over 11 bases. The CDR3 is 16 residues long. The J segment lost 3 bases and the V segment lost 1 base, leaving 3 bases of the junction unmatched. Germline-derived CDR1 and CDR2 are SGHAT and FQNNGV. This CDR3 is CASSLVVAGGTDTQYF. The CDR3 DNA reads TGTGCCAGCAGCTTAGTGGTAGCGGGGGGGACAGATACGCAGTATTTT. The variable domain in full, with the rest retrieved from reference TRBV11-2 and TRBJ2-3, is EAGVAQSPRYKIIEKRQSVAFWCNPISGHATLYWYQQILGQGPKLLIQFQNNGVVDDSQLPKDRFSAERLKGVDSTLKIQPAKLEDSAVYLCASSLVVAGGTDTQYFGPGTRLTVL.

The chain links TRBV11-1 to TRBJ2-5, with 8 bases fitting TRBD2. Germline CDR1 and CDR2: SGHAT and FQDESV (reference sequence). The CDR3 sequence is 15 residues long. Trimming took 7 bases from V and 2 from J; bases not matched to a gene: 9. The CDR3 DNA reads TGTGCCAGCACCCCGACCGGGAGGGGGCAAGAGACCCAGTACTTC. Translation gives CASTPTGRGQETQYF.

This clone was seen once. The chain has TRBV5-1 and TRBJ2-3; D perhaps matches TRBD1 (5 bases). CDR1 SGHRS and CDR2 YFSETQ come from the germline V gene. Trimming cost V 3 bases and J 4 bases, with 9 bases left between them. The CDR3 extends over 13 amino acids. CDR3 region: CASSSMGPDTQYF. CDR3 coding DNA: TGCGCCAGCAGCTCGATGGGGCCAGATACGCAGTATTTT.

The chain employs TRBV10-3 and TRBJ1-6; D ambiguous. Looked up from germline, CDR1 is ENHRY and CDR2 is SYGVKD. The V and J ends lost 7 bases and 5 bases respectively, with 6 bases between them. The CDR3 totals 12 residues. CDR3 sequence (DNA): TGTGCCATCACCAGCGATAATTCACCCCTCCACTTT. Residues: CAITSDNSPLHF.

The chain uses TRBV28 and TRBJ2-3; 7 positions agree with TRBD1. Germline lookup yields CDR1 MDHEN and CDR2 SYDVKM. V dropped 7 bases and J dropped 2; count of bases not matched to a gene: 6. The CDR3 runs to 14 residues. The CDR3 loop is CASTRQGDTDTQYF. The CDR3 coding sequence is TGTGCCAGCACTAGACAGGGAGACACAGATACGCAGTATTTT.